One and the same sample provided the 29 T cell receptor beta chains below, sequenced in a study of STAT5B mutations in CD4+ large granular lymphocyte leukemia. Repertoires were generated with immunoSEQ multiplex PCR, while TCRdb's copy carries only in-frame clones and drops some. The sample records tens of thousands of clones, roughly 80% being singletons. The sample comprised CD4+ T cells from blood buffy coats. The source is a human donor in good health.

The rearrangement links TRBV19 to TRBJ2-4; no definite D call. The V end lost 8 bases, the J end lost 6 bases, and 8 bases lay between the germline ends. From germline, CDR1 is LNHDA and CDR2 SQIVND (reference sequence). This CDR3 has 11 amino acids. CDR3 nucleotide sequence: TGTGCCAGTTTTGCTCGAAACATTCAGTACTTC. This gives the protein CASFARNIQYF.

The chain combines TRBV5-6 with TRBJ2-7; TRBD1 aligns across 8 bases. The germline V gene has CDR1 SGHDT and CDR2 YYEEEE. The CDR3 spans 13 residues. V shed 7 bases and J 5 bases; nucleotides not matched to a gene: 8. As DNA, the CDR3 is TGTGCCAGCGGACAACAGGGGGGTAACGAGCAGTACTTC. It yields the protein CASGQQGGNEQYF.

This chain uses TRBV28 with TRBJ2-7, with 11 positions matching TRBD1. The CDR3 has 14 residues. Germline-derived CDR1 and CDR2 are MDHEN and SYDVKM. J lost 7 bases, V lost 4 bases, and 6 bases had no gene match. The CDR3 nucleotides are TGTGCCAGCAGTTCTCCGGGACAGGGGGGGGAGCAGTACTTC. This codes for CASSSPGQGGEQYF. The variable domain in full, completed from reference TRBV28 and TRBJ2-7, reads DVKVTQSSRYLVKRTGEKVFLECVQDMDHENMFWYRQDPGLGLRLIYFSYDVKMKEKGDIPEGYSVSREKKERFSLILESASTNQTSMYLCASSSPGQGGEQYFGPGTRLTVT.

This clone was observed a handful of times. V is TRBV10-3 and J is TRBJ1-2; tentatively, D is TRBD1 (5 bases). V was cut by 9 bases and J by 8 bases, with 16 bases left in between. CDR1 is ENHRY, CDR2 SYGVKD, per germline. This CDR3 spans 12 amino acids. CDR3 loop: CAMKSSQGGYTF. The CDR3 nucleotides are TGTGCCATGAAATCTTCCCAGGGAGGCTACACCTTC.

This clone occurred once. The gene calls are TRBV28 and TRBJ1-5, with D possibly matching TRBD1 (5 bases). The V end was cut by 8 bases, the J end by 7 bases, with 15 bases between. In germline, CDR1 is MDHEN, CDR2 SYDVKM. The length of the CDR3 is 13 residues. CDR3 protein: CASGTMRGQPQHF. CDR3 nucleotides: TGTGCCAGCGGAACAATGCGGGGGCAGCCCCAGCATTTT.

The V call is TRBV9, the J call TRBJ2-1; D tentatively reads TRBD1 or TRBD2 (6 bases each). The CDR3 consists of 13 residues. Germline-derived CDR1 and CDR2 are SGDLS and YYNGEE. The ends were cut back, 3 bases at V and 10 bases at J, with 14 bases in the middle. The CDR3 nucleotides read TGTGCCAGCAGCGCCCTGACTAGGGGGGAGCAGTTCTTC. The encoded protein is CASSALTRGEQFF.

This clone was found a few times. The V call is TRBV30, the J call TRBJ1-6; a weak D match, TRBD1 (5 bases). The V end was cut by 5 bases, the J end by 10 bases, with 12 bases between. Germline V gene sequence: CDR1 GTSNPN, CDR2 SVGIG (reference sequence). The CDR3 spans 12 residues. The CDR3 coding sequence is TGTGCCTGGTCCACGGGGGGGTCACCCCTCCACTTT. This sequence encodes CAWSTGGSPLHF.

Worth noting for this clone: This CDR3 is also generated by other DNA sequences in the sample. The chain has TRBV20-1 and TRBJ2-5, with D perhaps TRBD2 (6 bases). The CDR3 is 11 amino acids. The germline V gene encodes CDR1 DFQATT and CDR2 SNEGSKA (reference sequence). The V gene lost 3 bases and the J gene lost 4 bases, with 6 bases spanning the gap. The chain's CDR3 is CSARGGETQYF. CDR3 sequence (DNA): TGCAGTGCTAGGGGGGGAGAGACCCAGTACTTC.

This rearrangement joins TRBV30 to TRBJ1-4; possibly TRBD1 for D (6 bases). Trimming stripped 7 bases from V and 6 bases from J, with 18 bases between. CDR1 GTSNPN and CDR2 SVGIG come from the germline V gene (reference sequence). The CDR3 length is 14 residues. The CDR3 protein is CAFSKQGLYEKLFF. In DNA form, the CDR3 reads TGTGCCTTTTCCAAACAGGGCCTCTATGAAAAACTGTTTTTT.

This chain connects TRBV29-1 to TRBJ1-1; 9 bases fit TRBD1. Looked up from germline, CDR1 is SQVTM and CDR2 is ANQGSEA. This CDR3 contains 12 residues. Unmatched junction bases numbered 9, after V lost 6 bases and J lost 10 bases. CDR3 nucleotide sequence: TGCAGCGTCACCAGGGACAGGGTAGGAGCTTTCTTT. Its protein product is CSVTRDRVGAFF.

This CDR3 reads CASSRTSGAGETQYF. Here the CDR3 DNA reads TGTGCCAGCAGCCGGACTAGCGGAGCGGGGGAGACCCAGTACTTC. The chain joins TRBV9 to TRBJ2-5, with 10 bases fitting TRBD2. Trimming cost V 4 bases and J 5 bases; bases outside gene matches: 8. The CDR3 extends over 15 amino acids. Per germline, CDR1 SGDLS and CDR2 YYNGEE.

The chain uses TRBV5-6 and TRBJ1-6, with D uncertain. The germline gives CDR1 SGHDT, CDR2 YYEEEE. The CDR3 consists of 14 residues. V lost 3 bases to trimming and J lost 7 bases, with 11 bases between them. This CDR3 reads CASSWNSGNSPLHF. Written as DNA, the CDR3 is TGTGCCAGCAGCTGGAATTCGGGCAATTCACCCCTCCACTTT.

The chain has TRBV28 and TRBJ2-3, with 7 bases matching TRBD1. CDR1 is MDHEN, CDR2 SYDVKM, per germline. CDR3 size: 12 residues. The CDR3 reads CASTGVADTQYF. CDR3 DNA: TGTGCATCCACAGGGGTGGCAGATACGCAGTATTTT.

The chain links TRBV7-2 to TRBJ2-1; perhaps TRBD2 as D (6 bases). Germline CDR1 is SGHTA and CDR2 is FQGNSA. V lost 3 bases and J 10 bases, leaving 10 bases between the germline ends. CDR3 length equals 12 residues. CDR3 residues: CASSFRGEEQFF. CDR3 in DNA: TGTGCCAGCAGCTTTCGCGGGGAGGAGCAGTTCTTC.

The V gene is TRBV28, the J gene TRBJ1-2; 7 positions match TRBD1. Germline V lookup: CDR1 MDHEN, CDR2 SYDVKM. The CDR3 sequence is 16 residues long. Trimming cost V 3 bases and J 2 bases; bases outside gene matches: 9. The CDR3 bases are TGTGCCAGCAGTTTCTTCCAGGGGACAGCGAACTATGGCTACACCTTC. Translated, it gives CASSFFQGTANYGYTF.

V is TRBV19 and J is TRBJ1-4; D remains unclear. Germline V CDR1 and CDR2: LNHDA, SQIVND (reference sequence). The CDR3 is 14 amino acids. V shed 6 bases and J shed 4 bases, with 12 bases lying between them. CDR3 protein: CASRLDGGNEKLFF. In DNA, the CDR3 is TGTGCCAGTAGGCTGGACGGCGGTAATGAAAAACTGTTTTTT.

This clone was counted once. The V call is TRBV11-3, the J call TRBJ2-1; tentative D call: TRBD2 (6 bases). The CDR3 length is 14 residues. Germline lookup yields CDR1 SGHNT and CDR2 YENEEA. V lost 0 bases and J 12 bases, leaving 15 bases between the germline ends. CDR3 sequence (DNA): TGTGCCAGCAGCTTAGATGGGTCGAAGGGAGGGCAGTTCTTC. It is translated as CASSLDGSKGGQFF.

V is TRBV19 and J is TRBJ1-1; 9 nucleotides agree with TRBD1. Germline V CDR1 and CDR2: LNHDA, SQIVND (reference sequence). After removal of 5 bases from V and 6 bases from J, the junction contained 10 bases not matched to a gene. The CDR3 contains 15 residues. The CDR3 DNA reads TGTGCCAGTAGTCATCCGGGACAGGGCCGAGCTGAAGCTTTCTTT. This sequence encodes CASSHPGQGRAEAFF.

As DNA, the CDR3 is TGTGCCAGCAGGGCTCAGGGGAATCAGCCCCAGCATTTT. Amino acid sequence: CASRAQGNQPQHF. The chain uses TRBV28 and TRBJ1-5; TRBD1 might be the D (6 bases). The length of the CDR3 is 13 residues. V was pared by 6 bases and J by 4 bases, with 10 bases between. Germline V gives CDR1 MDHEN, CDR2 SYDVKM.

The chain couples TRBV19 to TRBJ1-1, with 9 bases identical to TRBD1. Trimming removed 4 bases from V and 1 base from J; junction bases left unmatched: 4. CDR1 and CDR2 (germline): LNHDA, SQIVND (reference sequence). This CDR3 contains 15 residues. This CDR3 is CASSNWGQGNTEAFF. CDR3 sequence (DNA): TGTGCCAGTAGTAATTGGGGACAGGGGAACACTGAAGCTTTCTTT.

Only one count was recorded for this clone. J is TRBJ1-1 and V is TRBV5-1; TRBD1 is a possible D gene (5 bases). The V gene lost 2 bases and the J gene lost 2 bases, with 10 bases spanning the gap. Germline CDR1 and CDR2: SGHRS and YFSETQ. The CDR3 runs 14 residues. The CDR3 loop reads CASSFAGPNTEAFF. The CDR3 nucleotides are TGCGCCAGCAGCTTCGCAGGGCCTAACACTGAAGCTTTCTTT.

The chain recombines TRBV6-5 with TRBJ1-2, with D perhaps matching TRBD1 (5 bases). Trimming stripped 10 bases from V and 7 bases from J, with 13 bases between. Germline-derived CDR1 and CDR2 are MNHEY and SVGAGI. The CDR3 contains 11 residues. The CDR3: CAIGGSSGYTF. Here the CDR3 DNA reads TGTGCCATCGGGGGGTCGTCTGGCTACACCTTC.

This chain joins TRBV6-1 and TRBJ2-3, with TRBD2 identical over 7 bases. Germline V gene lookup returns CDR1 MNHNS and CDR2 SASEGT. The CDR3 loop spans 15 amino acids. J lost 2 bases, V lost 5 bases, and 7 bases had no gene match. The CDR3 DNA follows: TGTGCCAGCAGTCCTCTCGGGGGGTCCACAGATACGCAGTATTTT. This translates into CASSPLGGSTDTQYF.

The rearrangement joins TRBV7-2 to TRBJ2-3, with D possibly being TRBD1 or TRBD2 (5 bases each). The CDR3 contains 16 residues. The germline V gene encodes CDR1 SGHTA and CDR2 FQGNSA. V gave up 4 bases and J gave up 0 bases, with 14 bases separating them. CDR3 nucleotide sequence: TGTGCCAGCAGCTCGAGACCGGGACCCAGCACAGATACGCAGTATTTT. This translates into CASSSRPGPSTDTQYF.

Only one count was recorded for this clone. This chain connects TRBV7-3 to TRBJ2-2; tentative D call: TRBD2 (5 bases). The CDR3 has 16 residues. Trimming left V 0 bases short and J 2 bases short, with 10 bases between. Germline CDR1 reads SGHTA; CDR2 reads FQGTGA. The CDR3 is CASSLTGVINTGELFF. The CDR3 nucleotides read TGTGCCAGCAGCTTAACCGGGGTAATAAACACCGGGGAGCTGTTTTTT.

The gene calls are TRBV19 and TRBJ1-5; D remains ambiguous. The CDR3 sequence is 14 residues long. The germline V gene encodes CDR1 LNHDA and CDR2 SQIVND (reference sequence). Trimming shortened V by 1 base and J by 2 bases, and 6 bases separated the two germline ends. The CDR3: CASSIGGRNQPQHF. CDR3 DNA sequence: TGTGCCAGTAGTATAGGAGGGCGCAATCAGCCCCAGCATTTT.

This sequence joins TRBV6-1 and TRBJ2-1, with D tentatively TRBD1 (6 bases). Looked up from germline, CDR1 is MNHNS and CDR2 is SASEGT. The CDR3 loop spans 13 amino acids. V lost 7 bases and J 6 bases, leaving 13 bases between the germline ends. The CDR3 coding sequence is TGTGCCAGCATTAGTCCGACAGGCAATGAGCAGTTCTTC. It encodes CASISPTGNEQFF.

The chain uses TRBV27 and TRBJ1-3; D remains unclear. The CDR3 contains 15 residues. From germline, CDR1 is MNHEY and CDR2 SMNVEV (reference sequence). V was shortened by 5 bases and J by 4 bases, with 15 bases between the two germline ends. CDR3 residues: CASSPREILGNTIYF. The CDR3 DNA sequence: TGTGCCAGCAGTCCACGGGAGATTTTGGGAAACACCATATATTTT.

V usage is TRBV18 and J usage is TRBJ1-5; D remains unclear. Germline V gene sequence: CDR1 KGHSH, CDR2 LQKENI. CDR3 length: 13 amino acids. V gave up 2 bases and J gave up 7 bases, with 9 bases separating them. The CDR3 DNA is TGTGCCAGCTCACCAGTCATGGAACAGCCCCAGCATTTT. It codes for CASSPVMEQPQHF.